The table lists the clone carrying this T cell receptor beta chain with a few counts. V dropped 5 bases and J dropped 4 bases, with 16 bases sitting between them. Germline CDR1 and CDR2: SNHLY and FYNNEI. The CDR3 is 15 residues long. These data originate in a study of molecular identifiers for immune sequencing clone quantification. Each CDR3 protein gets one entry after TCRdb re-called the PCR reads with MiXCR. This table holds about 510,000 distinct CDR3 sequences, about 21% found once. This receptor was obtained from a human donor in good health. Some libraries in this study had Jurkat cell RNA spiked in. Specimen: naive CD8+ T cells from blood, with Jurkat cell RNA spiked in. Subset denoted: FACS-sorted CD8+CD4-CCR7+CD45RA+ naive T cells. The rearrangement links TRBV2 to TRBJ2-3; D is unresolved. This CDR3 reads CASSTTIRFADTQYF. Written as DNA, the CDR3 is TGTGCCAGCAGTACTACAATAAGGTTTGCAGATACGCAGTATTTT. Using reference TRBV2 and TRBJ2-3 for the parts outside the CDR3, the full variable domain is EPEVTQTPSHQVTQMGQEVILRCVPISNHLYFYWYRQILGQKVEFLVSFYNNEISEKSEIFDDQFSVERPDGSNFTLKIRSTKLEDSAMYFCASSTTIRFADTQYFGPGTRLTVL.